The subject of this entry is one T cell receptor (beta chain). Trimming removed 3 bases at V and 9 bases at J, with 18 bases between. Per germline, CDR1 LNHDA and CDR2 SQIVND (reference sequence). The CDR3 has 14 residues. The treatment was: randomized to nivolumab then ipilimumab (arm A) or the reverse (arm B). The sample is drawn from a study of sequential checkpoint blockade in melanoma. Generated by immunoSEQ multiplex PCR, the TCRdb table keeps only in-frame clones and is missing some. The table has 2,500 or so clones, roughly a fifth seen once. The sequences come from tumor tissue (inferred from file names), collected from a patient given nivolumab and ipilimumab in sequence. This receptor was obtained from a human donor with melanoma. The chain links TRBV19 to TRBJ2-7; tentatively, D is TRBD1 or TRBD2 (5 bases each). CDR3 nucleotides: TGTGCCAGTAGTATCAGCCCCGGGGCGAAGTCGCAGTACTTC. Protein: CASSISPGAKSQYF. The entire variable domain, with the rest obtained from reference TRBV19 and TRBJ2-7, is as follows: DGGITQSPKYLFRKEGQNVTLSCEQNLNHDAMYWYRQDPGQGLRLIYYSQIVNDFQKGDIAEGYSVSREKKESFPLTVTSAQKNPTAFYLCASSISPGAKSQYFGPGTRLTVT.